Detailed here is one T cell receptor (beta chain). This specimen comes from a study of Ad26.COV2.S vaccination and SARS-CoV-2 variants. The overall study: Trial arm assignment for the donor was COV1001 Ad26.COV2.S. Intramuscular Ad26.COV2.S at 5x10^10 or 1x10^11 viral particles.

Described treatment: some 20 received Ad26.COV2.S at low or high dose, single or two shots; 5 received placebo; per-sample allocation not given. Samples came from day 63 after the first vaccine or placebo injection. V was clipped by 4 bases and J by 0 bases, with 8 bases between them. Germline V gene data show CDR1 as MNHEY and CDR2 as SMNVEV (reference sequence). The CDR3 spans 14 residues. Sequencing used immunoSEQ multiplex PCR; TCRdb keeps in-frame clones, though not all of them. The sample has some 370,000 clones; roughly 85% are singletons. This sequence joins TRBV27 and TRBJ2-3; D is uncertain. The sequence was obtained from a person aged 18-65 years who received the Ad26.COV2.S COVID-19 vaccine or a placebo. Source: peripheral blood, taken in a trial of Ad26.COV2.S vaccine versus placebo. The CDR3 coding sequence is TGTGCCAGCAGTTCTCCCTCAAGCACAGATACGCAGTATTTT. It yields the protein CASSSPSSTDTQYF.